The clone carrying this T cell receptor (beta chain) was seen ten or more times. What it binds is not known. This sample is drawn from a study of CD8 T cells in ankylosing spondylitis. The study, taken as a whole, reports: The authors found the disease-linked clones to be CD8+ and relatively rare in peripheral blood.

CDR3 length equals 16 residues. Germline values: CDR1 SGHRS, CDR2 YFSETQ. The trim removed 0 bases at V and 5 bases at J, leaving 7 bases unmatched. Quantitative molecular-barcoded 5'-RACE generated the TCR beta libraries. TCRdb reprocessed the 5' RACE reads via MiXCR and lists one record per CDR3 protein. In the table there are 200,000 to 250,000 distinct CDR3 sequences, 20% to 30% of which are singletons. The rearrangement joins TRBV5-1 to TRBJ2-1; 8 positions agree with TRBD2. The material sequenced was blood, either unsorted or a sorted T cell fraction (not recorded which). The clonotype originates from a male donor with ankylosing spondylitis or in good health (not recorded which). The CDR3 bases are TGCGCCAGCAGCTTGGAAGGGACTAGGGCTAACAATGAGCAGTTCTTC. Amino acids: CASSLEGTRANNEQFF.